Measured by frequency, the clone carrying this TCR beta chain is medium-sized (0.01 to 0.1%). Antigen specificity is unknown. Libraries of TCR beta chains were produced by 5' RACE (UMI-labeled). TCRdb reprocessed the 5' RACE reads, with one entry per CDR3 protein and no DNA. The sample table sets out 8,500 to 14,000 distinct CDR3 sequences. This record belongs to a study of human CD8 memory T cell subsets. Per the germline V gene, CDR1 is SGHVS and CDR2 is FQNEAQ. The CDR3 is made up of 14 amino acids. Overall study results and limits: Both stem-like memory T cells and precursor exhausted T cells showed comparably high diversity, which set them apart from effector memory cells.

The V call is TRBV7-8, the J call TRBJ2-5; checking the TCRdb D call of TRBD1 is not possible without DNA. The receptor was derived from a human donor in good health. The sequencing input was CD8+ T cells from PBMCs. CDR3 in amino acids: CASSFQGSGETQYF.